The 20 T cell receptor beta chains listed next were all sequenced from one sample in a study of T cell responses to AZD1222 COVID-19 vaccine. Some clones are missing from TCRdb's copy, which holds only in-frame ones; the method was immunoSEQ multiplex PCR. The sample lists about 130,000 clones, roughly 88% occurring once. The sample was peripheral blood, taken 28 days after the second AZD1222 dose. The receptors originated from an adult who received the AZD1222 COVID-19 vaccine.

This clone appeared a single time. The CDR3 loop reads CASSPRDRPSPLHF. CDR3 DNA sequence: TGTGCCAGCAGCCCGCGGGACAGGCCGTCACCCCTCCACTTT. The chain recombines TRBV7-9 with TRBJ1-6; 8 positions agree with TRBD1. Germline CDR1 is SEHNR and CDR2 is FQNEAQ (reference sequence). The CDR3 contains 14 residues. Losses at the gene ends were 5 bases for V and 10 bases for J; bases not matched to a gene: 7.

The chain combines TRBV5-1 with TRBJ1-1; 7 nucleotides line up with TRBD1. The CDR3 consists of 15 residues. CDR1 is SGHRS, CDR2 YFSETQ, per germline. V shed 3 bases and J 1 base; nucleotides not matched to a gene: 6. CDR3 loop: CASSSGGQPNTEAFF. In nucleotides, the CDR3 is TGCGCCAGCAGCTCCGGGGGACAGCCGAACACTGAAGCTTTCTTT.

The chain uses TRBV28 and TRBJ1-1; TRBD1 aligns across 8 bases. The length of the CDR3 is 15 residues. Germline assignment: CDR1 MDHEN and CDR2 SYDVKM. Trimming took 4 bases from V and 1 from J; bases not matched to a gene: 5. The CDR3 DNA reads as TGTGCCAGCAGTTCGCCCGGACAGGGGAACACTGAAGCTTTCTTT. Translating it yields CASSSPGQGNTEAFF.

The sample holds one count of this clone. The V call is TRBV9, the J call TRBJ2-7; TRBD2 matches at 8 bases. Germline loops: CDR1 SGDLS, CDR2 YYNGEE. CDR3 length: 16 residues. The V and J ends lost 0 bases and 2 bases, in that order; junction bases with no gene match: 7. The CDR3 reads CASSVGGSGAPYEQYF. The CDR3 region has the DNA TGTGCCAGCAGCGTAGGCGGTAGCGGGGCACCCTACGAGCAGTACTTC.

V gene TRBV11-2 combines with J gene TRBJ1-4; 10 positions agree with TRBD1. Germline assignment: CDR1 SGHAT and CDR2 FQNNGV. Trimming cost V 5 bases and J 5 bases; bases outside gene matches: 2. CDR3 length equals 14 residues. The CDR3 coding sequence is TGTGCCAGCAGCGTGGGACAGGGGAATGAAAAACTGTTTTTT. Protein sequence: CASSVGQGNEKLFF. The full variable domain, completed using reference TRBV11-2 and TRBJ1-4, is EAGVAQSPRYKIIEKRQSVAFWCNPISGHATLYWYQQILGQGPKLLIQFQNNGVVDDSQLPKDRFSAERLKGVDSTLKIQPAKLEDSAVYLCASSVGQGNEKLFFGSGTQLSVL.

The V gene is TRBV23-1, the J gene TRBJ1-2, with D tentatively TRBD1 (5 bases). TRBV23-1 carries the ORF label, with uncertain function. The CDR3 sequence is 16 residues long. Trimming stripped 0 bases from V and 6 bases from J, with 17 bases between. CDR3 nucleotides: TGCGCCAGCAGTCAATCTGTTGCAGGGTGGAAGAATGGCTACACCTTC. Translation gives CASSQSVAGWKNGYTF.

This clone was counted a single time. The rearrangement links TRBV9 to TRBJ1-2; a weak D match, TRBD1 (6 bases). Trimming removed 0 bases at V and 8 bases at J, with 17 bases between. CDR3 length: 15 residues. Germline CDR1 SGDLS, CDR2 YYNGEE. CDR3 DNA: TGTGCCAGCAGCGTAGTGGCAGGGGTGGGGAGCGGCTACACCTTC. Translated: CASSVVAGVGSGYTF.

This clone was recorded once. CDR3 bases: TGTGCCACCAGCAGAGAGTCATCGGGTGAAAAACTGTTTTTT. This translates into CATSRESSGEKLFF. The chain is built from TRBV15 and TRBJ1-4; no clear D. Germline-derived CDR1 and CDR2 are LNHNV and YYDKDF (reference sequence). The CDR3 length is 14 residues. Trimming stripped 0 bases from V and 7 bases from J, with 9 bases between.

The sample holds a few counts of this clone. The chain has TRBV5-4 and TRBJ1-6; 9 bases are a match to TRBD1. J lost 2 bases, V lost 4 bases, and 10 bases had no gene match. The germline gives CDR1 SGHNT, CDR2 YYREEE (reference sequence). The CDR3 length is 18 residues. CDR3 sequence: CASSPGQGSSAYNSPLHF. The CDR3 coding sequence is TGTGCCAGCAGCCCGGGACAGGGATCCAGCGCCTATAATTCACCCCTCCACTTT.

The J gene is TRBJ1-6, the V gene TRBV19; no firm D call. Germline values: CDR1 LNHDA, CDR2 SQIVND (reference sequence). This CDR3 is built from 14 residues. V was pared by 2 bases and J by 6 bases, with 8 bases between. CDR3 amino acids: CASSIIGTNSPLHF. The CDR3 nucleotides are TGTGCCAGTAGTATAATCGGTACTAATTCACCCCTCCACTTT.

This sequence joins TRBV29-1 and TRBJ2-5; 10 bases fit TRBD2. CDR1 is SQVTM, CDR2 ANQGSEA, per germline. The length of the CDR3 is 17 residues. Trimming removed 7 bases from V and 5 bases from J; junction bases left unmatched: 19. The CDR3 sequence: CSADGLAGAPWRETQYF. In nucleotides, the CDR3 is TGCAGCGCCGACGGGCTAGCGGGAGCCCCTTGGCGGGAGACCCAGTACTTC.

This sequence joins TRBV24-1 and TRBJ2-1; 15 bases line up with TRBD2. CDR1 KGHDR and CDR2 SFDVKD come from the germline V gene. The ends lost 2 bases at V and 8 bases at J; junction bases unmatched: 6. The CDR3 has 17 amino acids. The CDR3 loop is CATSDSGLAGGKDEQFF. For the CDR3, the DNA is TGTGCCACCAGTGATTCGGGACTAGCGGGAGGTAAGGATGAGCAGTTCTTC.

This chain connects TRBV4-1 to TRBJ1-5, with D unresolved. Trimming took off 5 bases at V and 1 base at J, with 12 bases between the two ends. Germline values: CDR1 MGHRA, CDR2 YSYEKL. CDR3 size: 15 residues. The CDR3, as DNA: TGCGCCAGCAGCGCAGGTGAGTTGAGCAATCAGCCCCAGCATTTT. This gives the protein CASSAGELSNQPQHF.

The rearrangement joins TRBV6-5 to TRBJ2-3; TRBD1 matches at 10 bases. The CDR3 is 14 residues long. Looked up from germline, CDR1 is MNHEY and CDR2 is SVGAGI. The junction had 6 bases not matched to a gene; V was cut back by 9 bases and J by 3 bases. For the CDR3, the DNA is TGTGCCAGTAGCCGGGACAGGGGAACAGATACGCAGTATTTT. It encodes CASSRDRGTDTQYF.

This clone was seen only a few times. The genes are TRBV7-9 and TRBJ1-4; D is perhaps TRBD1 (5 bases). Trimming cost V 4 bases and J 3 bases, with 12 bases left between them. The CDR3 runs 15 residues. Germline assignment: CDR1 SEHNR and CDR2 FQNEAQ (reference sequence). The CDR3 region has the DNA TGTGCCAGCAGCTCACTCCGGGGGTCTAATGAAAAACTGTTTTTT. This codes for CASSSLRGSNEKLFF.

About this clone itself: The sample carries other DNA sequences with the same CDR3. V and J are TRBV7-2 and TRBJ1-1; tentative D call: TRBD1 (5 bases). V lost 1 base to trimming and J lost 1 base, with 13 bases between them. From germline, CDR1 is SGHTA and CDR2 FQGNSA. The CDR3 sequence is 16 residues long. This CDR3 reads CASSLDWRGWNTEAFF. DNA of the CDR3: TGTGCCAGCAGCTTAGATTGGCGGGGCTGGAACACTGAAGCTTTCTTT.

The chain couples TRBV2 to TRBJ1-5; perhaps TRBD1 as D (5 bases). Trimming took 4 bases from V and 2 from J, leaving 9 bases between them. CDR1 and CDR2 (germline): SNHLY, FYNNEI. There are 14 residues in the CDR3. The CDR3 nucleotides read TGTGCCAGCAGTGGACAGATTGGCAATCAGCCCCAGCATTTT. Its translation is CASSGQIGNQPQHF.

This chain links TRBV21-1 with TRBJ1-2; no DNA check was done on the table's D call, TRBD1. TRBV21-1 is an annotated pseudogene. The CDR3 runs to 16 residues. CDR3: CASSNDRGLANYGYTF. Written as DNA, the CDR3 is TGTGCCAGCAGCAATGACAGGGGGCTAGCTAACTATGGCTACACCTTC.

The V gene is TRBV7-9, the J gene TRBJ1-1; unclear D gene. Trimming removed 2 bases from V and 0 bases from J, with 1 base in between. The germline V gene encodes CDR1 SEHNR and CDR2 FQNEAQ (reference sequence). The CDR3 covers 12 residues. For the CDR3, the DNA is TGTGCCAGCAGCTTAATGAACACTGAAGCTTTCTTT. This encodes CASSLMNTEAFF.

This CDR3 reads CASSPRGGIFSNQPQHF. The CDR3 nucleotides read TGCGCCAGCAGCCCCCGAGGAGGGATCTTTAGCAATCAGCCCCAGCATTTT. The chain employs TRBV4-1 and TRBJ1-5, with no clear D. V dropped 4 bases and J dropped 0 bases, with 16 bases sitting between them. This CDR3 spans 17 amino acids. Germline assignment: CDR1 MGHRA and CDR2 YSYEKL.